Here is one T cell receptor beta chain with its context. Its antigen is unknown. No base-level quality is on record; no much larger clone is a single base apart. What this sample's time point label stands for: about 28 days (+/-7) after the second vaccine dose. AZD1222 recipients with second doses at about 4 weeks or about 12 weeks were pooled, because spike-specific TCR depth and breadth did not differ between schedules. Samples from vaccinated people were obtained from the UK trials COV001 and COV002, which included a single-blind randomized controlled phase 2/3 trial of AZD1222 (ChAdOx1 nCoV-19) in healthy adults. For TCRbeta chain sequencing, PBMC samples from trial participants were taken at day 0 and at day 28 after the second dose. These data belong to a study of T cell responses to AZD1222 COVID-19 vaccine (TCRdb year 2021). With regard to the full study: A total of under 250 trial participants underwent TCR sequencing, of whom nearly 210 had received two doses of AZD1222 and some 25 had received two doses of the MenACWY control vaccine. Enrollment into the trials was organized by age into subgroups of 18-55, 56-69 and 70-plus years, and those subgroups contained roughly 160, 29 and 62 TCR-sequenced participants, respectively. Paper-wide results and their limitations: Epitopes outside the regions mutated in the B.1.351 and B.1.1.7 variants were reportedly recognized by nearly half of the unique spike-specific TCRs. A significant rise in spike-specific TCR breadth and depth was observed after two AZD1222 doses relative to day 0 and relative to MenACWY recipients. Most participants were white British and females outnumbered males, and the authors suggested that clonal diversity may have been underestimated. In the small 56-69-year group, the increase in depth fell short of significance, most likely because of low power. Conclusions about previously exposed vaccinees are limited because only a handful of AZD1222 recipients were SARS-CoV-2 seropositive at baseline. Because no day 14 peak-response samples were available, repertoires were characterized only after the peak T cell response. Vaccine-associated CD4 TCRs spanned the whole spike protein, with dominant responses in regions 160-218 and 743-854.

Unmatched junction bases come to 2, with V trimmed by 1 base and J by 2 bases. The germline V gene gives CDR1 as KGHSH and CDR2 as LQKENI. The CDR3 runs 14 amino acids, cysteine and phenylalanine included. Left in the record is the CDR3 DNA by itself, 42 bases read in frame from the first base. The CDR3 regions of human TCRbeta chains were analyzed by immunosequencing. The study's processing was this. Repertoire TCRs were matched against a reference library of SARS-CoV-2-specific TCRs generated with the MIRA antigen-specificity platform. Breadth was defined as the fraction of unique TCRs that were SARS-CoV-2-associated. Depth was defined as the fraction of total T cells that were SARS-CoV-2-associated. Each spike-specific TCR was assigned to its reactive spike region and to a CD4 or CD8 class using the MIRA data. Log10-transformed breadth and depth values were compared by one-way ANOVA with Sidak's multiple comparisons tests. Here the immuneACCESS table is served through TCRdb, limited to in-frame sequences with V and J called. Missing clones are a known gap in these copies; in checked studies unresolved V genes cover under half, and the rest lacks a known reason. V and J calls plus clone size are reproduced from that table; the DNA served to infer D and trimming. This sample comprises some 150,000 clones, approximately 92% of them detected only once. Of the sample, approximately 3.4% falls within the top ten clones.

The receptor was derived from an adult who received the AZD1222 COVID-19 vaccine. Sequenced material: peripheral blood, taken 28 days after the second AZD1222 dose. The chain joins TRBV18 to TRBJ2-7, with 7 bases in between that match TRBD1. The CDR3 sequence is CASSPRQGTYEQYF. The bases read TGTGCCAGCTCACCACGACAGGGAACCTACGAGCAGTACTTC.